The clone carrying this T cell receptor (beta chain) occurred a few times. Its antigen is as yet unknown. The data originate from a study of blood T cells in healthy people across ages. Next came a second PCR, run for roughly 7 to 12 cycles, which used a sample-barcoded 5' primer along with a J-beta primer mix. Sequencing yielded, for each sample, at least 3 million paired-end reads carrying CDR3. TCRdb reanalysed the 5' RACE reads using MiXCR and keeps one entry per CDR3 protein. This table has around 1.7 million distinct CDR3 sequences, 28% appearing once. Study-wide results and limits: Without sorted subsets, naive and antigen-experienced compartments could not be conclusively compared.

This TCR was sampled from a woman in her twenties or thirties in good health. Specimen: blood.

CDR3 protein: CAWSTVNEQFF. The CDR3 nucleotides read TGTGCCTGGAGTACAGTCAATGAGCAGTTCTTC. The chain uses TRBV30 and TRBJ2-1; no definite D call. The ends were cut back, 2 bases at V and 6 bases at J, with 5 bases in the middle. The CDR3 is 11 residues long. Germline V gene sequence: CDR1 GTSNPN, CDR2 SVGIG (reference sequence).